The TCR beta chain described here comes from a study of monozygotic twins with inflammatory bowel disease (dated by TCRdb to about 2019). About the full investigation: The full study comprised 28 monozygotic twin pairs: nine German pairs (four IBD-concordant, five IBD-discordant) and 19 IBD-discordant Danish pairs. Within discordant pairs, disease-associated traits were sought mainly by comparing IBD patients with their genetically identical healthy co-twins. Each individual had, on average, about 151 000 unique TCRalpha sequences and 181 000 unique TCRbeta sequences available for analysis. General findings and caveats noted by the study authors: Compared with healthy twins, IBD patients had fewer clonotypes in common with other individuals, a difference most pronounced in patients showing signs of disease activity. The analysis was unable to tell different T cell subtypes apart. Repertoire similarity did not differ between concordant and discordant twins, which could be due to limited statistical power. No single strong signal or clonotype linked to IBD turned up in the results, so the idea that one exists was not supported. TCRbeta repertoire diversity, by inverse Simpson index, was decreased in IBD patients compared with their healthy co-twins. Because patients received different immunosuppressive treatments, the repertoires may have picked up extra background noise and variability between individuals.

Concerning this clonotype: Its recognized antigen is unknown.

The method behind the library was 5' RACE. The input for every TCR library was roughly 3.5 ug of total RNA. cDNA was synthesized with SMARTScribe reverse transcriptase in eight separate reactions per sample. During cDNA synthesis, unique molecular identifiers containing a 6-nucleotide sample barcode were introduced by template switching. TCRalpha and TCRbeta cDNA was amplified in two nested PCRs of around 15 and 10 cycles, and bead purification was carried out after each PCR. Before amplification, the cDNA was treated with uracil DNA-glycosylase and purified using the QIAquick PCR purification kit. The second PCR was the step at which Illumina TruSeq-compatible adapters and sample-specific barcodes were added. TapeStation and Qubit were used to check library quality and concentration, and 5 to 6.5 ng of each library went into the pool. Sequencing of the pooled libraries was done on an Illumina HiSeq2500 single-index Rapid Run using custom sequencing primers and 2 x 100 bp reads. On the study's bioinformatics: PCR and sequencing errors were corrected by UMI-based consensus assembly using MiGEC version 1.2.6. MiXCR version 2.1.1 was used to carry out V(D)J alignment, clonotype assembly and CDR3 extraction. To normalise gene usage, clonotype sharing and MAIT/NKT TCR abundance, the analysis used the top 1000, 10 000 and 20 000 clonotypes per sample. Diversity was computed as the inverse Simpson index with the vegan R package after downsampling to 27 000 UMIs. Statistical testing used paired Mann-Whitney U tests on the discordant twin pairs and applied Benjamini-Hochberg correction for multiple testing. One entry per CDR3 protein sequence results from the TCRdb reprocessing of the reads, with DNA left out. The V and J calls here are based on TCRdb, not the publication. In this sample's table one finds approximately 390,000 distinct CDR3 sequences. The leading ten clones occupy 2% to 3% of the sample.

CDR1 SGHTA and CDR2 FQGNSA are derived from the germline V gene. From its cysteine to its phenylalanine, the CDR3 spans 14 amino acids. The DNA is unrecorded. From each donor, an approximately 2.5 ml peripheral blood sample was drawn into PAXgene tubes and stored at -80 degrees C. Without T cell sorting, total RNA was isolated from whole blood using the PAXgene blood miRNA kit on an automated QIAcube. Deep TCRalpha and TCRbeta repertoire profiling with unique molecular barcoding was performed on peripheral blood of monozygotic twin pairs concordant or discordant for inflammatory bowel disease. Smoking habits were recorded for all twin pairs, and individuals were classified as current, former or never smokers.

The chain links TRBV7-2 with TRBJ2-7. The sequence came from a human donor with ulcerative colitis or Crohn's disease, or a healthy co-twin of an affected twin (not recorded which). Sequencing was performed on blood. The CDR3 sequence is CASSGANPSYEQYF.